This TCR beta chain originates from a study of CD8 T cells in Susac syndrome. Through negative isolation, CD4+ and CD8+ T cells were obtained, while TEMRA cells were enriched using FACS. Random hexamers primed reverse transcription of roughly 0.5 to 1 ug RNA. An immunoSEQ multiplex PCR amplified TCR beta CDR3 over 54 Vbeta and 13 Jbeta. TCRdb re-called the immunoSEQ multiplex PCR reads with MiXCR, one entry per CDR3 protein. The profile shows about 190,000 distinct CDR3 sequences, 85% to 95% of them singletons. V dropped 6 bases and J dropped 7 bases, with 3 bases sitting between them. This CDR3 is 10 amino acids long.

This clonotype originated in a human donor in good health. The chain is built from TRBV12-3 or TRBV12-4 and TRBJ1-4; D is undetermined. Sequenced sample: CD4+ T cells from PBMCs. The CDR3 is CASRGEKLFF. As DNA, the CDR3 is TGTGCCAGCAGGGGTGAAAAACTGTTTTTT.